This TCR beta chain was obtained from a study of blood T cell repertoires in COVID-19 (dated by TCRdb to about 2020). Study-wide context: Samples from collaborators originated in the United States, Italy and Spain and spanned both the acute and convalescent phases of COVID-19. The prospective study material was composed of cDNA or gDNA derived from T cells, B-cell-depleted T cells, or PBMCs. Subjects who had been exposed to COVID-19, were actively infected with it, or had recovered from it provided the deeply sampled blood TCRbeta repertoires that made up the dataset. The repertoires were released in a freely available public database meant as a resource for research on the immune response to SARS-CoV-2. Samples came from the ongoing ImmuneRACE study (first 160 participants) plus 1,254 subjects from 6 global collaborators. The sample metadata nearly always contained a de-identified subject ID, COVID-19 status, age in years and sex. HLA class I and class II types, where available, came from metadata supplied by the sample provider rather than from assay-based typing.

The collaborating institutions used their own protocols to collect whole blood in K2EDTA tubes. For TCRbeta analysis, collaborators shipped samples as frozen whole blood, isolated PBMCs, or DNA extracted from either of those sample types. In the case of this clone: It has no known antigen specificity. Base quality data are lacking; no much larger clone is found one base away.

What the authors observed across the whole study: How much clinical and demographic metadata was included differed by source and by participant, and the metadata was provided uncurated.

V is reduced by 4 bases and J by 7 bases, leaving a spacing of 8 bases between them. The CDR3 sequence holds 12 residues, the cysteine and phenylalanine included. Just the 36-base CDR3 DNA is kept, in frame starting at base 1. The germline V gene supplies CDR1 LGHNA and CDR2 YSLEER. TCRbeta CDR3 regions were amplified from genomic DNA by means of the immunoSEQ Assay, a bias-controlled multiplex PCR. For the original study's pipeline: Within the assay, amplification of reference gene primers was used to estimate how many nucleated cells each sample contained. Sequence reads were collapsed and filtered to measure the absolute abundance of every unique TCRbeta CDR3 rearrangement. For each sample, productive Simpson clonality was calculated as the square root of Simpson's diversity index across productive rearrangements. Imported from immuneACCESS, the table was reduced by TCRdb to in-frame sequences with V and J called. These copies leave out some clones; in studies compared against another copy, an unresolved V gene accounts for under half, and the cause of the remainder is not known. Clonal size and the V and J genes are those of that table, whereas D and trimming came from the DNA. The sample data list 75,000 to 95,000 clones, and 85% to 90% of these were observed just once. The ten largest clones capture about 2.7% of the sample.

Sequenced material: peripheral blood. Recombination joined TRBV4-3 with TRBJ1-3, with an unclear D gene assignment. This sequence originates from a human donor in a cohort sampled during active COVID-19. The CDR3 region reads CASSPGGNTIYF. The DNA sequence is as follows: TGCGCCAGCAGCCCCGGCGGTAACACCATATATTTT.